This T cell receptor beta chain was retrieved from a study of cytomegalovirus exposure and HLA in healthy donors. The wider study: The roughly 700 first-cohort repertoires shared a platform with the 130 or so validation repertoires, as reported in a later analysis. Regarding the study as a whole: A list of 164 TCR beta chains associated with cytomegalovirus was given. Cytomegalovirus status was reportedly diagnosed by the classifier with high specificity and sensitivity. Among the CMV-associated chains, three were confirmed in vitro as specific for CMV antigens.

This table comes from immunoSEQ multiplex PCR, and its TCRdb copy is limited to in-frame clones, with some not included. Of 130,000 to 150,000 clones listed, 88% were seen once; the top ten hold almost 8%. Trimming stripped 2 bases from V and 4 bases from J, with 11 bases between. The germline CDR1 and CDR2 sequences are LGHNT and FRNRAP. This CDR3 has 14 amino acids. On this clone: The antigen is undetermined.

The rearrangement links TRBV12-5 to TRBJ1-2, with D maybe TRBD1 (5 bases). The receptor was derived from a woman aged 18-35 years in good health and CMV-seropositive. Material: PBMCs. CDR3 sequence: CASGLFGHSYGYTF. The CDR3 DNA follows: TGTGCTAGTGGTTTGTTTGGACACAGCTATGGCTACACCTTC.